The rows below give T cell receptor beta chains drawn from one sample of a study of cytomegalovirus exposure and HLA in healthy donors. The protocol was immunoSEQ multiplex PCR, while the TCRdb copy is restricted to in-frame clones and leaves out a portion. The sample shows about 82,000 clones, roughly 94% of them seen only once. Sequencing was performed on PBMCs. These receptors were obtained from a woman between 18 and 30 years old in good health and CMV-seronegative. CDR3s leave out the opening cysteine and the closing phenylalanine or tryptophan. Fields, in order: V gene, J gene, CDR3 protein.

TRBV4-3	TRBJ1-3	ASGQGGPGNTIY
TRBV19	TRBJ1-2	ASKSGQKLGYT
TRBV29-1	TRBJ2-7	SVDGGGGYEQY
TRBV2	TRBJ1-1	ASREQGAGTEAF
TRBV7-6	TRBJ2-1	ASSPGTSGLNEQF
TRBV4-2	TRBJ2-2	ASSQDLGTSGRGGTGELF
TRBV19	TRBJ1-2	ASSIDRRDGYT
TRBV9	TRBJ1-4	ASSPRQGATEKLF
TRBV5-5	TRBJ2-1	ASGEQGQF
TRBV28	TRBJ2-5	ASSASWGGQQETQY
TRBV7-2	TRBJ2-5	ASSRGRGKETQY
TRBV7-2	TRBJ2-4	ASSFLAGGGRENIQY
TRBV29-1	TRBJ1-1	SFSRAATEAF
TRBV27	TRBJ2-7	ASSLSRLSEQY
TRBV7-9	TRBJ2-5	ASSLSASVETQY
TRBV7-9	TRBJ2-3	ASSRDRDTDTQY
TRBV10-3	TRBJ1-1	AISETTNTEAF
TRBV6-1	TRBJ1-1	ATKNGGLNTEAF
TRBV6-6	TRBJ2-6	ASISNSGANVLT
TRBV9	TRBJ2-7	ASSVSPKGVSYEQY
TRBV7-2	TRBJ1-1	ASSQLEAGRTEAF
TRBV29-1	TRBJ1-1	SVGQMNTEAF
TRBV5-3	TRBJ1-4	ARSRYPGRTNEKLF
TRBV19	TRBJ2-2	ASRGGSSGSTGELF
TRBV30	TRBJ1-3	AWSVGGSGNTIY
TRBV18	TRBJ2-5	ASLSRVQETQY
TRBV5-8	TRBJ2-1	ASSTVGNEQF
TRBV5-6	TRBJ2-1	ASSLYGRMLYNEQF
TRBV10-2	TRBJ2-1	ASSVTSGGSYNEQF
TRBV19	TRBJ2-1	AIPGLATDEQF
TRBV28	TRBJ2-7	ASRFTAYFSYEQY
TRBV2	TRBJ2-7	ATQGHEQY
TRBV23-1	TRBJ2-1	ASSQSDRTSHEQF
TRBV9	TRBJ2-5	ASSVGEGRETQY
TRBV10-3	TRBJ2-3	AISESGSGGTDTQY
TRBV9	TRBJ2-3	ASSEGLAGGTDTQY
TRBV5-1	TRBJ1-5	ASSLGDSSGNQPQH
TRBV11-2	TRBJ2-3	ASRPTATSATSTDTQY
TRBV6-1	TRBJ2-1	ASSHGTGAYNEQF
TRBV19	TRBJ2-7	ASSIGQVYEQY
TRBV29-1	TRBJ2-5	SVEGRGETQY
TRBV28	TRBJ2-7	ASRNSGAAYEQY
TRBV27	TRBJ1-5	ASSLGAGGGNQPQH
TRBV5-4	TRBJ2-2	ASSLRTPNTGELF
TRBV4-3	TRBJ1-1	ASSQDPGSKNTEAF